This T cell receptor beta chain was found in a study of early T cells in non-severe SARS-CoV-2 infection. TCRdb passed the 5' RACE reads through MiXCR, listing each CDR3 protein once. The repertoire has approximately 99,000 distinct CDR3 sequences, 9.5% to 13% of them found once; the top ten carry less than 3.5%. The germline V gene encodes CDR1 DFQATT and CDR2 SNEGSKA (reference sequence). The CDR3 extends over 11 amino acids. The ends were cut back, 2 bases at V and 5 bases at J, with 6 bases in the middle. The sample consisted of whole blood. The chain has TRBV20-1 and TRBJ2-5; no reliable D call. This sequence originates from an adult who was a healthcare worker with PCR-confirmed SARS-CoV-2 infection or an uninfected control (not recorded which). In nucleotides, the CDR3 is TGCAGTGCTAGAAGTTGGGAGACCCAGTACTTC. This translates into CSARSWETQYF.